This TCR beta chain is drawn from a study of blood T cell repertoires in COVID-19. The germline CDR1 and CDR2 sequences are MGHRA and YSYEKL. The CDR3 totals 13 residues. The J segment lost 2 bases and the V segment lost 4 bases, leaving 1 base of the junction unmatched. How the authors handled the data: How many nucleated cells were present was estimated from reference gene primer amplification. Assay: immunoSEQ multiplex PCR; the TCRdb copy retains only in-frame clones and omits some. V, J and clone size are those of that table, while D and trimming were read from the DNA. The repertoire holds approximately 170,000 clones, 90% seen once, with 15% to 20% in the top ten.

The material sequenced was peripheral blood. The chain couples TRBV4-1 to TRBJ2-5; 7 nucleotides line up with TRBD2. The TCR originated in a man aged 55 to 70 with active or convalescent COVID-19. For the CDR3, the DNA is TGCGCCAGCAGCCTGGGACTACAAGAGACCCAGTACTTC. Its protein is CASSLGLQETQYF.